This T cell receptor (beta chain) originates from a study of radiotherapy plus CTLA-4 blockade in lung cancer (dated by TCRdb to between 2018 and 2020). The study in broad terms: Among enrolled patients, approximately 18% had an objective response and 31% reached disease control.

What the study reported, not specific to this receptor: After treatment with radiotherapy and ipilimumab, TCR clones that originated in tumors expanded in peripheral blood. Increased serum interferon-beta after radiation, together with early dynamic changes in blood T cell clones, were reported to be the strongest predictors of response.

Focal radiation therapy combined with CTLA-4 blockade (ipilimumab) was tested in patients with chemo-refractory metastatic non-small-cell lung cancer. The CDR3 runs 16 amino acids, cysteine and phenylalanine included. The entry retains the CDR3 DNA only, 48 bases that are in frame from base 1. The germline V gene provides CDR1 KGHSH and CDR2 LQKENI. Germline trimming: 2 bases from V, 2 bases from J; junction bases outside gene matches: 7. The library was obtained by the immunoSEQ multiplex PCR assay. TCRdb took this table from immuneACCESS and kept in-frame rearrangements with V and J called. Such tables lack part of the clones; where checked against another copy, unresolved V genes explain under half of the gap, and the rest is unexplained. This sample has 35,000 to 50,000 clones in its table, and about three quarters of those were observed once. The top ten clonotypes cover 3.5% of the sample. Comments on this clone: What this receptor recognizes is not known. No clone much larger than this one lies a single base away; base qualities are absent.

The receptor chain draws on TRBV18 and TRBJ2-7, with TRBD1 identical over 9 junction bases. The sample in question was peripheral blood, obtained from a patient treated with radiotherapy plus ipilimumab. This receptor was taken from a human donor with non-small cell lung cancer who had a complete response to radiotherapy plus ipilimumab. The DNA is as follows: TGTGCCAGCTCACCAGCGACTGGACAGGGGCCCTACGAGCAGTACTTC. Its protein product is CASSPATGQGPYEQYF.